One sample yielded the 32 T cell receptor beta chains listed below, sequenced in a study of sequential checkpoint blockade in melanoma. Treatment meaning: randomized to nivolumab then ipilimumab (arm A) or the reverse (arm B). Clones were sequenced by immunoSEQ multiplex PCR, and TCRdb holds only the in-frame ones, with some missing. The repertoire consists of about 3,800 clones, with around 23% occurring once and the leading ten covering more than 20%. Source: tumor tissue (inferred from file names), taken from a patient given nivolumab and ipilimumab in sequence. The source is a human donor with melanoma.

By proportion, this clone is medium-sized. The rearrangement uses TRBV19 and TRBJ1-2, with D perhaps matching TRBD1 (5 bases). The V gene lost 8 bases and the J gene lost 0 bases, with 10 bases spanning the gap. This CDR3 spans 13 amino acids. CDR1 is LNHDA, CDR2 SQIVND, per germline (reference sequence). CDR3 in DNA: TGTGCCAGTGATGACAGTTCTAACTATGGCTACACCTTC. Protein: CASDDSSNYGYTF.

By proportion, this clone is medium-sized. CDR3 loop: CASSLEEGWGPDTEAFF. The DNA for the CDR3 is TGTGCCAGCAGCTTAGAAGAAGGTTGGGGGCCCGACACTGAAGCTTTCTTT. This chain connects TRBV11-3 to TRBJ1-1, with D possibly matching TRBD1 (6 bases). Trimming took 0 bases from V and 3 from J, leaving 17 bases between them. The length of the CDR3 is 17 residues. Germline CDR1 and CDR2: SGHNT and YENEEA.

This clone is medium-sized by share. The chain carries TRBV6-1 and TRBJ2-1; D may correspond to TRBD1 or TRBD2 (5 bases each). V was shortened by 1 base and J by 2 bases, with 15 bases between the two germline ends. The germline CDR1 and CDR2 sequences are MNHNS and SASEGT. This CDR3 spans 17 amino acids. The CDR3 DNA follows: TGTGCCAGCAGTGAAGTCGGCGAGGGGCCCCCCTACAATGAGCAGTTCTTC. Residues: CASSEVGEGPPYNEQFF.

This clone was found many times. This sequence joins TRBV11-3 and TRBJ1-3, with D uncertain. The CDR3 runs to 14 residues. Germline assignment: CDR1 SGHNT and CDR2 YENEEA. V dropped 5 bases and J dropped 2 bases, with 10 bases sitting between them. Here the CDR3 reads CASSHRGAGNTIYF. The DNA for the CDR3 is TGTGCCAGCAGCCACCGGGGAGCTGGAAACACCATATATTTT.

The J gene is TRBJ1-2, the V gene TRBV6-1, with TRBD1 matching over 7 bases. Unmatched junction bases numbered 2, after V lost 0 bases and J lost 4 bases. Per germline, CDR1 MNHNS and CDR2 SASEGT. The CDR3 runs 14 residues. The CDR3 coding sequence is TGTGCCAGCAGTGAAGCATCAGGGGGCTATGGCTACACCTTC. Encoded protein: CASSEASGGYGYTF.

This clone is judged large. The chain employs TRBV11-3 and TRBJ1-2; possibly TRBD1 for D (6 bases). Trimming pared 3 bases from V and 0 bases from J, leaving 11 bases between. This CDR3 contains 15 residues. Germline V gene lookup returns CDR1 SGHNT and CDR2 YENEEA. In DNA form, the CDR3 reads TGTGCCAGCAGCTTTATAACAGGGCCTAACTATGGCTACACCTTC. Amino acids: CASSFITGPNYGYTF.

The table lists this clone with many counts. This sequence joins TRBV11-3 and TRBJ2-3, with 8 bases aligning to TRBD2. Germline V gene sequence: CDR1 SGHNT, CDR2 YENEEA. This CDR3 has 15 residues. The ends lost 3 bases at V and 4 bases at J; junction bases unmatched: 6. CDR3 coding DNA: TGTGCCAGCAGCTTTAGGGGACTAGGGTCAGATACGCAGTATTTT. It yields the protein CASSFRGLGSDTQYF. Full variable domain (remainder filled in from reference TRBV11-3 and TRBJ2-3): EAGVVQSPRYKIIEKKQPVAFWCNPISGHNTLYWYLQNLGQGPELLIRYENEEAVDDSQLPKDRFSAERLKGVDSTLKIQPAELGDSAVYLCASSFRGLGSDTQYFGPGTRLTVL.

This clone was seen repeatedly, ten times or more. The genes are TRBV11-3 and TRBJ2-5; D is uncertain. Germline V gene sequence: CDR1 SGHNT, CDR2 YENEEA. The CDR3 sequence is 16 residues long. Trimming shortened V by 2 bases and J by 2 bases, and 15 bases separated the two germline ends. The CDR3 loop is CASSLLGKHAQETQYF. CDR3 nucleotides: TGTGCCAGCAGCTTATTGGGCAAGCATGCTCAAGAGACCCAGTACTTC.

Ten or more counts support this clone. The chain joins TRBV11-3 to TRBJ1-4; possibly TRBD1 for D (6 bases). Trimming removed 1 base from V and 4 bases from J, with 10 bases in between. CDR1 is SGHNT, CDR2 YENEEA, per germline. This CDR3 region has 15 residues. The CDR3 DNA sequence: TGTGCCAGCAGCTTAGGGACAGCTTTTAATGAAAAACTGTTTTTT. Its protein is CASSLGTAFNEKLFF.

This clone was detected once. The chain has TRBV12-5 and TRBJ2-1; 11 positions agree with TRBD1. The germline V gene has CDR1 LGHNT and CDR2 FRNRAP. The CDR3 length is 15 residues. The junction had 8 bases not matched to a gene; V was cut back by 6 bases and J by 7 bases. The CDR3 nucleotides are TGTGCTAGTGGAGATGGGACAGGGGGTTGGAATGAGCAGTTCTTC. Translation gives CASGDGTGGWNEQFF.

By share of the sample, this clone is medium-sized. The chain is built from TRBV11-3 and TRBJ1-4, with 9 bases aligning to TRBD1. V trimming: 2 bases; J trimming: 6 bases; junction bases outside the gene matches: 1. The CDR3 covers 14 residues. The germline CDR1 and CDR2 sequences are SGHNT and YENEEA. CDR3 region: CASSLTGGHEKLFF. CDR3 coding DNA: TGTGCCAGCAGCTTAACAGGGGGCCATGAAAAACTGTTTTTT. Supplemented by reference TRBV11-3 and TRBJ1-4, the full variable domain reads EAGVVQSPRYKIIEKKQPVAFWCNPISGHNTLYWYLQNLGQGPELLIRYENEEAVDDSQLPKDRFSAERLKGVDSTLKIQPAELGDSAVYLCASSLTGGHEKLFFGSGTQLSVL.

This chain links TRBV5-1 with TRBJ2-5, with TRBD2 as a possible D gene (6 bases). Germline-derived CDR1 and CDR2 are SGHRS and YFSETQ. CDR3 length equals 16 residues. Trimming removed 4 bases at V and 0 bases at J, with 16 bases between. In DNA form, the CDR3 reads TGCGCCAGCAGCACTGGAGGGGCTTCTAACCAAGAGACCCAGTACTTC. Encoded protein: CASSTGGASNQETQYF.

Many counts were recorded for this clone. The V and J genes are TRBV11-3 and TRBJ1-5; D uncertain. The CDR3 spans 17 residues. Trimming stripped 5 bases from V and 2 bases from J, with 19 bases between. Germline CDR1 is SGHNT and CDR2 is YENEEA. This CDR3 is CASSQLREGSGNQPQHF. DNA of the CDR3: TGTGCCAGCAGCCAACTTCGTGAGGGATCTGGCAATCAGCCCCAGCATTTT.

This clone was observed a handful of times. This chain links TRBV9 with TRBJ2-3; D gene ambiguous. Trimming took off 0 bases at V and 7 bases at J, with 9 bases between the two ends. The CDR3 is 13 amino acids. The germline V gene has CDR1 SGDLS and CDR2 YYNGEE. CDR3 loop: CASSVGPMNTQYF. The CDR3 bases are TGTGCCAGCAGCGTAGGTCCGATGAATACGCAGTATTTT.

Within the sample, this clone is medium-sized (0.01 to 0.1%). The V gene is TRBV11-3, the J gene TRBJ2-5; D possibly matches TRBD1 or TRBD2 (5 bases each). The CDR3 runs to 17 residues. Germline CDR1 reads SGHNT; CDR2 reads YENEEA. The V end was cut by 5 bases, the J end by 5 bases, with 24 bases between. The CDR3 loop is CASSEWQRFAPGETQYF. In DNA, the CDR3 is TGTGCCAGCAGCGAATGGCAGCGGTTCGCCCCAGGGGAGACCCAGTACTTC.

Many counts were recorded for this clone. The genes are TRBV11-3 and TRBJ1-5, with TRBD1 matching 10 bases. J lost 6 bases, V lost 5 bases, and 7 bases had no gene match. This CDR3 has 15 residues. CDR1 and CDR2 (germline): SGHNT, YENEEA. CDR3 coding DNA: TGTGCCAGCAGCCCGACAGGGGGCTCCGGTCAGCCCCAGCATTTT. As protein: CASSPTGGSGQPQHF.

In its sample, this clone was seen a few times. This chain connects TRBV10-2 to TRBJ1-2; TRBD1 agrees at 10 bases. V was pared by 6 bases and J by 3 bases, with 7 bases of the junction left unmatched. The CDR3 is 15 amino acids. Germline V gives CDR1 WSHSY, CDR2 SAAADI. Here the CDR3 DNA reads TGCGCCAGCAGATTAGGGGGACAGGGGTACTATGGCTACACCTTC. Its translation: CASRLGGQGYYGYTF.

This clone has at least ten counts. The rearrangement joins TRBV7-5 to TRBJ2-2; whether TRBD2, the table's D call, matches the DNA was not checked. TRBV7-5 is designated a pseudogene. This CDR3 spans 16 amino acids. The CDR3 sequence: CASSQREKRETGELFF. In DNA form, the CDR3 reads TGTGCCAGCAGCCAAAGAGAAAAGCGGGAAACCGGGGAGCTGTTTTTT.

In this sample, this clone turned up a few times. The chain links TRBV25-1 to TRBJ1-1; 10 positions agree with TRBD1. The germline gives CDR1 MGHDK, CDR2 SYGVNS. V was clipped by 6 bases and J by 4 bases; unmatched bases: 2. The CDR3 is 13 amino acids. The CDR3 region has the DNA TGTGCCAGCAGCGGACAGGGGGGCACTGAAGCTTTCTTT. Translation: CASSGQGGTEAFF. The full variable domain, with the rest looked up from reference TRBV25-1 and TRBJ1-1, is EADIYQTPRYLVIGTGKKITLECSQTMGHDKMYWYQQDPGMELHLIHYSYGVNSTEKGDLSSESTVSRIRTEHFPLTLESARPSHTSQYLCASSGQGGTEAFFGQGTRLTVV.

The V gene is TRBV19, the J gene TRBJ2-1; no definite D call. The length of the CDR3 is 13 residues. V lost 7 bases to trimming and J lost 9 bases, with 16 bases between them. Looked up from germline, CDR1 is LNHDA and CDR2 is SQIVND (reference sequence). CDR3: CASNERNDAEQFF. The CDR3 DNA reads as TGTGCCAGTAACGAACGAAATGACGCTGAGCAGTTCTTC.

The chain has TRBV6-8 and TRBJ1-4; weak D call: TRBD1 (5 bases). Germline V lookup: CDR1 MNHGY, CDR2 SAAAGT. Trimming shortened V by 4 bases and J by 4 bases, and 13 bases separated the two germline ends. The CDR3 is made up of 15 amino acids. The CDR3 DNA reads as TGTGCCAGCAGTTCTGGGGGACGGCTTAATGAAAAACTGTTTTTT. Encoded protein: CASSSGGRLNEKLFF.

This clone was seen repeatedly, ten times or more. This chain links TRBV6-8 with TRBJ2-5; TRBD1 matches at 12 bases. The germline gives CDR1 MNHGY, CDR2 SAAAGT. The CDR3 is 16 amino acids. V lost 5 bases and J lost 6; bases outside the gene matches: 10. The CDR3 nucleotides read TGTGCCAGCAGTGGCCGGGGACAGGGGGCGGCGAAGACCCAGTACTTC. Residues: CASSGRGQGAAKTQYF.

This clone came up a few times. The V call is TRBV5-1, the J call TRBJ1-2, with D possibly matching TRBD1 (5 bases). Trimming removed 0 bases from V and 2 bases from J, with 11 bases in between. The CDR3 spans 15 residues. Per germline, CDR1 SGHRS and CDR2 YFSETQ. CDR3 bases: TGCGCCAGCAGCTTGGCCCGGGGGAAGAACTATGGCTACACCTTC. Its translation is CASSLARGKNYGYTF.

This clone came up a few times. Other DNA sequences in the sample encode the same CDR3. The gene calls are TRBV4-1 and TRBJ2-1, with D tentatively TRBD2 (6 bases). The germline V and J ends were trimmed by 0 bases and 4 bases, with 10 bases remaining between them. The germline V gene has CDR1 MGHRA and CDR2 YSYEKL. This CDR3 is built from 15 residues. The CDR3 DNA sequence: TGCGCCAGCAGCCAAGATAGTAGCGGTTACAATGAGCAGTTCTTC. Encoded protein: CASSQDSSGYNEQFF.

The gene calls are TRBV30 and TRBJ1-1; D gene uncertain. The CDR3 extends over 12 amino acids. The V gene's germline CDR1 is GTSNPN and CDR2 SVGIG (reference sequence). V was pared by 8 bases and J by 1 base, with 11 bases between. The CDR3, as DNA: TGTGCCCTGCACCGGGGGAACACTGAAGCTTTCTTT. Protein product: CALHRGNTEAFF.

This clone was seen more than once but under ten times. The chain recombines TRBV6-8 with TRBJ1-5; 10 bases fit TRBD1. The CDR3 extends over 17 amino acids. The trim removed 0 bases at V and 7 bases at J, leaving 9 bases unmatched. Germline V gene sequence: CDR1 MNHGY, CDR2 SAAAGT. DNA of the CDR3: TGTGCCAGCAGTTACTCGGGGACAGGGGAGATGGTGCAGCCCCAGCATTTT. Translating gives CASSYSGTGEMVQPQHF.

By frequency in the sample, this clone is medium-sized. This chain connects TRBV11-3 to TRBJ2-1; 12 positions agree with TRBD2. CDR1 is SGHNT and CDR2 is YENEEA in the germline V gene. J was trimmed by 2 bases and V by 3 bases; bases with no gene match: 14. The CDR3 loop spans 20 amino acids. The CDR3 DNA reads TGTGCCAGCAGCTTGGATAAGGGACTAGCGGGCATCTGGACCTACAATGAGCAGTTCTTC. Translating it yields CASSLDKGLAGIWTYNEQFF.

This clone was detected many times. This rearrangement joins TRBV11-3 to TRBJ1-5, with D maybe TRBD1 (5 bases). V dropped 3 bases and J dropped 5 bases, with 14 bases sitting between them. The CDR3 is made up of 15 amino acids. Looked up from germline, CDR1 is SGHNT and CDR2 is YENEEA. The CDR3 spells CASSLGGVRHQPQHF. In nucleotides, the CDR3 is TGTGCCAGCAGCTTGGGGGGTGTGCGGCATCAGCCCCAGCATTTT.

In its sample, this clone ranks as medium-sized. V is TRBV11-3 and J is TRBJ2-3; D is perhaps TRBD2 (6 bases). Germline CDR1 is SGHNT and CDR2 is YENEEA. V dropped 5 bases and J dropped 5 bases, with 17 bases sitting between them. The length of the CDR3 is 15 residues. CDR3 region: CASSVGLRWGDTQYF. The DNA for the CDR3 is TGTGCCAGCAGCGTGGGACTCCGATGGGGAGATACGCAGTATTTT.

This clone appeared many times. The rearrangement uses TRBV11-3 and TRBJ2-2; a possible D gene is TRBD1 (6 bases). V gave up 0 bases and J gave up 7 bases, with 9 bases separating them. This CDR3 spans 14 amino acids. Germline values: CDR1 SGHNT, CDR2 YENEEA. CDR3 sequence reads: CASSLEGAVGELFF. CDR3 coding DNA: TGTGCCAGCAGCTTAGAGGGGGCGGTCGGGGAGCTGTTTTTT.

The gene calls are TRBV29-1 and TRBJ2-6; D is undetermined. CDR1 and CDR2 (germline): SQVTM, ANQGSEA. This CDR3 has 15 amino acids. Trimming shortened V by 3 bases and J by 0 bases, and 9 bases separated the two germline ends. The CDR3: CSVEDDSSGANVLTF. The CDR3 region has the DNA TGCAGCGTTGAGGATGATAGCTCTGGGGCCAACGTCCTGACTTTC.

J is TRBJ2-1 and V is TRBV10-2; tentatively, D is TRBD2 (5 bases). CDR1 WSHSY and CDR2 SAAADI come from the germline V gene. V was clipped by 5 bases and J by 13 bases, with 15 bases between them. This CDR3 is built from 12 residues. DNA for the CDR3: TGCGCCAGCAGTTCTGCGGGTCCGGCCCAGTTCTTC. Its protein is CASSSAGPAQFF.